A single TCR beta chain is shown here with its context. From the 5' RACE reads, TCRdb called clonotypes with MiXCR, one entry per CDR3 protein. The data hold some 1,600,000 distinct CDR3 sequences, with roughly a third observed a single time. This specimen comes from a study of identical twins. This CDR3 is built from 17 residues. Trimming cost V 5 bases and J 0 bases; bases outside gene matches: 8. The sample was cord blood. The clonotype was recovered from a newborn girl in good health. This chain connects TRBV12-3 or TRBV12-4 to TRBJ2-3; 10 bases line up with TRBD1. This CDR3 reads CASSPRTGGASTDTQYF. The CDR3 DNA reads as TGTGCCAGCAGTCCCCGGACAGGGGGGGCTAGCACAGATACGCAGTATTTT.